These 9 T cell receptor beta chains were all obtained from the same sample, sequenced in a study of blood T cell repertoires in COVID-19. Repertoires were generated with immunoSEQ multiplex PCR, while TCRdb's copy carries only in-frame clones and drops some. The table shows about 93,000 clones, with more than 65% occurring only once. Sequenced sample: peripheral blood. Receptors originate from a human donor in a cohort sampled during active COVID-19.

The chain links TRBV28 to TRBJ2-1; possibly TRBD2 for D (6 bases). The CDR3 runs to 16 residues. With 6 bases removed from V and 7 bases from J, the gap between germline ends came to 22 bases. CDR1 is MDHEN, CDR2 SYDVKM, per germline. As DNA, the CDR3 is TGTGCCAGCAGGGCCCCAACGGGCGGGAATAAGAATGAGCAGTTCTTC. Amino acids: CASRAPTGGNKNEQFF.

CDR3 residues: CASSIQHSLNTEAFF. The CDR3 DNA is TGTGCCAGTAGTATTCAGCACAGCCTAAACACTGAAGCTTTCTTT. The chain links TRBV19 to TRBJ1-1, with D hard to call. This CDR3 is 15 amino acids long. Germline V CDR1 and CDR2: LNHDA, SQIVND (reference sequence). V was trimmed by 3 bases and J by 2 bases, leaving 13 bases between them. The complete variable domain, with remaining parts taken from reference TRBV19 and TRBJ1-1, reads DGGITQSPKYLFRKEGQNVTLSCEQNLNHDAMYWYRQDPGQGLRLIYYSQIVNDFQKGDIAEGYSVSREKKESFPLTVTSAQKNPTAFYLCASSIQHSLNTEAFFGQGTRLTVV.

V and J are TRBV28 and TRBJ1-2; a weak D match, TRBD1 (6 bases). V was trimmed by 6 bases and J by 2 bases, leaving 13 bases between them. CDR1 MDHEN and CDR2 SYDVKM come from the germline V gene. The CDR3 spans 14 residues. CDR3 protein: CASRLGQPNYGYTF. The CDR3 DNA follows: TGTGCCAGCAGATTGGGACAACCGAACTATGGCTACACCTTC.

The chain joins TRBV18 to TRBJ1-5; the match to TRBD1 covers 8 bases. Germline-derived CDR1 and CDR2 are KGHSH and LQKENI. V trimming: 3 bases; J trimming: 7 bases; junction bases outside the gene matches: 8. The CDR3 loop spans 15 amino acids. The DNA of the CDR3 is TGTGCCAGCTCACCGACAGGGGCAGGTGGGCAGCCCCAGCATTTT. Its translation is CASSPTGAGGQPQHF.

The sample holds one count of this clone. CDR3 DNA sequence: TGTGCCAGCAGTCAGTCCAAGTTCTACGAGCAGTACTTC. It translates to CASSQSKFYEQYF. The chain uses TRBV6-5 and TRBJ2-7; unclear D gene. V was pared by 5 bases and J by 3 bases, with 11 bases between. The CDR3 is 13 amino acids. Per germline, CDR1 MNHEY and CDR2 SVGAGI.

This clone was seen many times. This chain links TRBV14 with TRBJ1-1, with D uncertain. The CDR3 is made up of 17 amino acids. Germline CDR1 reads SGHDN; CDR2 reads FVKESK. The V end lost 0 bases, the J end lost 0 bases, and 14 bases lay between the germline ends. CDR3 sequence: CASSQEEWAIMNTEAFF. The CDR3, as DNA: TGTGCCAGCAGCCAAGAAGAGTGGGCGATTATGAACACTGAAGCTTTCTTT.

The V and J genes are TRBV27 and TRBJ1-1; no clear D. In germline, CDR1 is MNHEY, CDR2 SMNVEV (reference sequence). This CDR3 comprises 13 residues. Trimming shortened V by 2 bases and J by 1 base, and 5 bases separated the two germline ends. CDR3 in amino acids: CASSLHGNTEAFF. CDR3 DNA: TGTGCCAGCAGTTTACACGGGAACACTGAAGCTTTCTTT.

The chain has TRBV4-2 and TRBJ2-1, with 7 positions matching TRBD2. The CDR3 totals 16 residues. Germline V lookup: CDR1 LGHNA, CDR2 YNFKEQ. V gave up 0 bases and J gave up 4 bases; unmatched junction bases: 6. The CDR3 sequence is CASSQDLAVSYNEQFF. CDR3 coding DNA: TGTGCCAGCAGCCAAGACCTAGCGGTTAGTTACAATGAGCAGTTCTTC.

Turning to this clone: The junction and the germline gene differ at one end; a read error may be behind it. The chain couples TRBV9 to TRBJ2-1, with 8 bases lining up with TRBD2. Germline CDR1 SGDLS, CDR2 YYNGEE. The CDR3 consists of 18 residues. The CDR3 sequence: CASSDWGLGTSFCNEQFF. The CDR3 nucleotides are TGTGCCAGTAGCGATTGGGGGTTGGGGACTAGTTTTTGCAATGAGCAGTTCTTC.